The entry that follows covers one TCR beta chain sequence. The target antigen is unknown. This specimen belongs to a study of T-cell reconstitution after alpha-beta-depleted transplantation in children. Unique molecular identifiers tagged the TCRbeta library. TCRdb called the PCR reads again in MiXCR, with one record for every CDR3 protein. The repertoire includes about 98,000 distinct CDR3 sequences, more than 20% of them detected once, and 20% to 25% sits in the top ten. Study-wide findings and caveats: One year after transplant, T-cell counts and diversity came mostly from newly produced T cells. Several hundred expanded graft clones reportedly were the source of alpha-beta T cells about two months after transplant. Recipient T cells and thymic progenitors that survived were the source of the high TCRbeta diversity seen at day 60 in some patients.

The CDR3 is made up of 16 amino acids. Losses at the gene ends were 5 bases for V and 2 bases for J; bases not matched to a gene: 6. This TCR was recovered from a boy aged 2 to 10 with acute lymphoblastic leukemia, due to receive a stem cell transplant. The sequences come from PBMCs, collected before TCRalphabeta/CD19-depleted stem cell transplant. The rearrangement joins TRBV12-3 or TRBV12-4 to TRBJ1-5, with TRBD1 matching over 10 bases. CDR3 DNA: TGTGCCAGCAGTCCCTCCGGGACAGGGGGCAATCAGCCCCAGCATTTT. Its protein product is CASSPSGTGGNQPQHF.